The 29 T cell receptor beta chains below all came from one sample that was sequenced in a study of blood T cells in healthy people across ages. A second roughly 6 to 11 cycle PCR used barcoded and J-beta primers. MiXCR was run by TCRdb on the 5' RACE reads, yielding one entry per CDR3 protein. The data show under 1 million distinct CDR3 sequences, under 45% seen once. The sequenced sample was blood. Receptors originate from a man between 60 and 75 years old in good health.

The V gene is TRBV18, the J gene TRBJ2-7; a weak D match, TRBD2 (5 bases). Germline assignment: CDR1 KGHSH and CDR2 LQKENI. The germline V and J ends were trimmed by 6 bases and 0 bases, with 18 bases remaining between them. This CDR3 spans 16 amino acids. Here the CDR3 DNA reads TGTGCCAGCTCTGACCAGCGGCAGATACACTCCTACGAGCAGTACTTC. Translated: CASSDQRQIHSYEQYF.

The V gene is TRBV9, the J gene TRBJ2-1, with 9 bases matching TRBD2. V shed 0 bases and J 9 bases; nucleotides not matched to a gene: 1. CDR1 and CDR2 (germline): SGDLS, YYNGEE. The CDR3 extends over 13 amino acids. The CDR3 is CASSVELAGEQFF. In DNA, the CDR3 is TGTGCCAGCAGCGTAGAACTAGCGGGTGAGCAGTTCTTC.

CDR3 sequence: CASSKCRGRLAAPYNEQYF. The CDR3 DNA sequence: TGTGCCAGCAGCAAATGCCGGGGGAGACTAGCGGCTCCTTACAATGAGCAGTACTTC. The chain employs TRBV21-1 and TRBJ2-1; the tabulated D call, TRBD2, remains unverified against the DNA. TRBJ2-7 explains the end of the DNA better; the J call may be wrong. TRBV21-1 is reported as a pseudogene. CDR3 size: 19 residues.

The chain's CDR3 is CASSFRVSPGTSSYNEQFF. CDR3 in DNA: TGTGCCAGCAGTTTCCGGGTCTCCCCGGGGACCAGCTCCTACAATGAGCAGTTCTTC. The rearrangement uses TRBV12-3 or TRBV12-4 and TRBJ2-1, with D perhaps assigned TRBD1 or TRBD2 (5 bases each). This CDR3 contains 19 residues. V was pared by 3 bases and J by 0 bases, with 21 bases between.

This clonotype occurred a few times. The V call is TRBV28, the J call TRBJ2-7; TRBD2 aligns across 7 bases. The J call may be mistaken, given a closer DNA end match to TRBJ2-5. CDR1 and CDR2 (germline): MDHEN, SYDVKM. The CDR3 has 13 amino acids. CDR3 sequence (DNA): TGTGCCAGCAGGATACAAGCGGGGGAGACCCAGTACTTC. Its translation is CASRIQAGETQYF.

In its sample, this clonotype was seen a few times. The CDR3 bases are TGTGCCAGTACCCTGGGGCAGGGGGGCCACGAGCAGTACTTC. Translated, it gives CASTLGQGGHEQYF. The gene calls are TRBV19 and TRBJ2-5; a possible D gene is TRBD1 (7 bases). TRBJ2-7 explains the end of the DNA better; the J call may be wrong. CDR3 length: 14 residues. Germline-derived CDR1 and CDR2 are LNHDA and SQIVND (reference sequence).

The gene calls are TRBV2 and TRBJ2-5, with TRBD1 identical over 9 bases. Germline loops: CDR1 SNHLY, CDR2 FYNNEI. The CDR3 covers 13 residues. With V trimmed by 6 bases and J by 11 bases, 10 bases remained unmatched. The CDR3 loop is CASRGTGFGEQYF. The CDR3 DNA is TGTGCCAGCAGGGGGACAGGGTTCGGAGAGCAGTACTTC.

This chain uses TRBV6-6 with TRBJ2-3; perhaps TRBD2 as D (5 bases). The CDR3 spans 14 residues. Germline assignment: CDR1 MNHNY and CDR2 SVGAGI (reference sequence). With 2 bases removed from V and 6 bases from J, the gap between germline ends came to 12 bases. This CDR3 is CASSYERRWDTQYF. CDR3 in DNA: TGTGCCAGCAGTTACGAGAGGAGGTGGGATACGCAGTATTTT.

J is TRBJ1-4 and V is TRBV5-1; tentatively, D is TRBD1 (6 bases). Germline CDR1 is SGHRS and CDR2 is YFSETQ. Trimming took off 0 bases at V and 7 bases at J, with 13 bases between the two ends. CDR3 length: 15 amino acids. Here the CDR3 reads CASSLEAGAGEKLFF. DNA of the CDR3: TGCGCCAGCAGCTTGGAAGCAGGGGCGGGTGAAAAACTGTTTTTT.

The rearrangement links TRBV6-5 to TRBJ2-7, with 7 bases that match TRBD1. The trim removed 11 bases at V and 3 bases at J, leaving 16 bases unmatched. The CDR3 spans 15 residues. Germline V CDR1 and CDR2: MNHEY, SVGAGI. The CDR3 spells CAARRGTDLFYEQYV. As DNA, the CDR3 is TGTGCCGCCCGGCGAGGGACAGATCTCTTCTACGAGCAGTACGTC.

This chain's CDR3 is CASSYEWGAREQYF. The CDR3 DNA reads TGTGCCAGCAGTTACGAATGGGGGGCAAGGGAGCAGTACTTC. V and J are TRBV11-2 and TRBJ2-7, with D perhaps being TRBD1 or TRBD2 (6 bases each). The CDR3 totals 14 residues. V lost 6 bases to trimming and J lost 7 bases, with 19 bases between them. CDR1 and CDR2 (germline): SGHAT, FQNNGV. Based on the CDR3 plus reference TRBV11-2 and TRBJ2-7, the full variable domain is EAGVAQSPRYKIIEKRQSVAFWCNPISGHATLYWYQQILGQGPKLLIQFQNNGVVDDSQLPKDRFSAERLKGVDSTLKIQPAKLEDSAVYLCASSYEWGAREQYFGPGTRLTVT.

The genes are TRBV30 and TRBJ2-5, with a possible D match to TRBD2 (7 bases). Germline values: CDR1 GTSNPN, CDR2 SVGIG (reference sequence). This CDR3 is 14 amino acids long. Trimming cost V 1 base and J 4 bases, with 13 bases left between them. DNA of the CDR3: TGTGCCTGGAGTGGGAGGGGGGGCGCAGAGACCCAGTACTTC. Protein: CAWSGRGGAETQYF. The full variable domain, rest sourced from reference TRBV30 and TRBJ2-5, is SQTIHQWPATLVQPVGSPLSLECTVEGTSNPNLYWYRQAAGRGLQLLFYSVGIGQISSEVPQNLSASRPQDRQFILSSKKLLLSDSGFYLCAWSGRGGAETQYFGPGTRLLVL.

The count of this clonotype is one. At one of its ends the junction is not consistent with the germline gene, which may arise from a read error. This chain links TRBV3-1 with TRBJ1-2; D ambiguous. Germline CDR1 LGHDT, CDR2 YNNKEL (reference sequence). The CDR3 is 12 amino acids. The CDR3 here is CAGSQDLKGYTF. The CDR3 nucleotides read TGTGCCGGCAGCCAAGATTTGAAGGGCTACACCTTC.

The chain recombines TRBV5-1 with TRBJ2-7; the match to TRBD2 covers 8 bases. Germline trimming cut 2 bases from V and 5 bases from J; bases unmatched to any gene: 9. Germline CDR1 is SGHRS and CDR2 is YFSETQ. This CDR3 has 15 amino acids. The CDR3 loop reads CASSFTSGGRNEQYF. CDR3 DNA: TGCGCCAGCAGCTTCACTAGCGGCGGCAGAAACGAGCAGTACTTC. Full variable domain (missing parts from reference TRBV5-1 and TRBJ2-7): KAGVTQTPRYLIKTRGQQVTLSCSPISGHRSVSWYQQTPGQGLQFLFEYFSETQRNKGNFPGRFSGRQFSNSRSEMNVSTLELGDSALYLCASSFTSGGRNEQYFGPGTRLTVT.

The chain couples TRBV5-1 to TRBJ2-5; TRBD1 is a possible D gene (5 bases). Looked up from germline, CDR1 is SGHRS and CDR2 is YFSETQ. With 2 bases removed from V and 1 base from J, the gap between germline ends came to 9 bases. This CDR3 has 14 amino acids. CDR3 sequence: CASSFKGVQETQYF. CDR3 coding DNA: TGCGCCAGCAGCTTTAAAGGGGTCCAAGAGACCCAGTACTTC.

The CDR3, as DNA: TGTGCCACCGATGGGGGGGTTGGCTACGAGCAGTACTTC. It codes for CATDGGVGYEQYF. V is TRBV2 and J is TRBJ2-5; 7 bases line up with TRBD2. With the DNA end fitting TRBJ2-7 better, the J assignment may be wrong. The CDR3 runs 13 residues. Germline V gene lookup returns CDR1 SNHLY and CDR2 FYNNEI.

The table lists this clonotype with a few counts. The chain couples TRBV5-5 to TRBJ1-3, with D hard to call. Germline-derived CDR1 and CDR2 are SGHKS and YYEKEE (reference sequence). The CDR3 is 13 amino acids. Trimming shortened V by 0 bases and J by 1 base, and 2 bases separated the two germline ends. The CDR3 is CASSLGSGNTIYF. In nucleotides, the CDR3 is TGTGCCAGCAGCTTGGGATCTGGAAACACCATATATTTT.

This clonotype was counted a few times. CDR3 loop: CSASGGQSSYNEQFF. The DNA for the CDR3 is TGCAGTGCTAGTGGGGGCCAAAGCTCCTACAATGAGCAGTTCTTC. The V and J genes are TRBV20-1 and TRBJ2-1; D might be TRBD1 (6 bases). The CDR3 length is 15 residues. The V and J ends lost 3 bases and 0 bases respectively, with 12 bases between them. Germline loops: CDR1 DFQATT, CDR2 SNEGSKA (reference sequence).

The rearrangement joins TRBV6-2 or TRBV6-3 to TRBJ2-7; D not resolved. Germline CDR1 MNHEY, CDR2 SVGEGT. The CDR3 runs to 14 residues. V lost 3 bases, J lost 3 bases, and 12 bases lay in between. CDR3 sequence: CASSYLAVNYEQYF. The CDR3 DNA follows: TGTGCCAGCAGTTATCTCGCGGTGAACTACGAGCAGTACTTC.

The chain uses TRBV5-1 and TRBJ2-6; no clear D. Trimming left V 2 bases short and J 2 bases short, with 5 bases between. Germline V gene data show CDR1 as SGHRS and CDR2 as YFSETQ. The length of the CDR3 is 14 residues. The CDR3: CASSFGPGANVLTF. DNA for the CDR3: TGCGCCAGCAGCTTTGGTCCTGGGGCCAACGTCCTGACTTTC.

CDR3 residues: CASSADGHNQPQHF. CDR3 sequence (DNA): TGTGCCAGCAGTGCGGACGGACACAATCAGCCCCAGCATTTT. V usage is TRBV12-3 or TRBV12-4 and J usage is TRBJ1-5; D perhaps matches TRBD1 (5 bases). The length of the CDR3 is 14 residues. V lost 5 bases and J lost 3, with 11 bases in between.

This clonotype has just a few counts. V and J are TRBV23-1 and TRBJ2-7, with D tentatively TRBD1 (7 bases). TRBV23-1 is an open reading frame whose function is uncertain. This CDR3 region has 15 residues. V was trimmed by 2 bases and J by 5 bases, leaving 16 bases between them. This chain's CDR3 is CASSQLRGAKDEQYF. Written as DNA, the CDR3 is TGCGCCAGCAGTCAACTCAGGGGGGCAAAAGACGAGCAGTACTTC.

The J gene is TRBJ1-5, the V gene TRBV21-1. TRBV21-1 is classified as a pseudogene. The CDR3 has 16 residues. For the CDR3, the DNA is TGTGCCAGCAGCACTGGGAGACTTATTAGCAATCAGCCCCAGCATTTT. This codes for CASSTGRLISNQPQHF.

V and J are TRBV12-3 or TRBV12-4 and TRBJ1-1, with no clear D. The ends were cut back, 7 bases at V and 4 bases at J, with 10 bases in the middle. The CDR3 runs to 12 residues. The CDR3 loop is CASTRTSTEAFF. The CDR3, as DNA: TGTGCCAGCACCAGGACCTCCACTGAAGCTTTCTTT.

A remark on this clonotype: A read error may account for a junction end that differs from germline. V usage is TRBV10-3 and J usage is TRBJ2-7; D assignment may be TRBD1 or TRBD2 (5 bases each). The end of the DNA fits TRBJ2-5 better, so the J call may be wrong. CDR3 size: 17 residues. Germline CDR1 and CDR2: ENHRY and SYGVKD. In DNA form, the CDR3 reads TGTGTCATCACTGATGGACCGGGACCCCGAGGGGAAGAGACCCAGTACTTC. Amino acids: CVITDGPGPRGEETQYF.

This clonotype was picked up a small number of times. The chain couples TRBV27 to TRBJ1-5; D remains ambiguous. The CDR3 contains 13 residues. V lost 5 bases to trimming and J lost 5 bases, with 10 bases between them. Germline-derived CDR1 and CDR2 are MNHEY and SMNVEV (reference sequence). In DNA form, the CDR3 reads TGTGCCAGCAGTAACCGGGGAGATCAGCCCCAGCATTTT. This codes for CASSNRGDQPQHF.

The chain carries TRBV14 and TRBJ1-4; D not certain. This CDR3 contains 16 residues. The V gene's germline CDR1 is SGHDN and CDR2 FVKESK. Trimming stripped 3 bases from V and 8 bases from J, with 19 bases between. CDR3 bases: TGTGCCAGCAGCCAGTTCCAAAACACGGATTCGGAAAAACTGTTTTTT. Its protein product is CASSQFQNTDSEKLFF. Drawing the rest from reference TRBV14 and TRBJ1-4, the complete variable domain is EAGVTQFPSHSVIEKGQTVTLRCDPISGHDNLYWYRRVMGKEIKFLLHFVKESKQDESGMPNNRFLAERTGGTYSTLKVQPAELEDSGVYFCASSQFQNTDSEKLFFGSGTQLSVL.

CDR3 nucleotides: TGTGCCAGTAGTATTCAGGGGATTCAGTACTTC. This translates into CASSIQGIQYF. The chain recombines TRBV19 with TRBJ2-4; the D gene is possibly TRBD1 (6 bases). The V gene lost 3 bases and the J gene lost 10 bases, with 7 bases spanning the gap. Germline V gene sequence: CDR1 LNHDA, CDR2 SQIVND (reference sequence). The CDR3 has 11 residues.

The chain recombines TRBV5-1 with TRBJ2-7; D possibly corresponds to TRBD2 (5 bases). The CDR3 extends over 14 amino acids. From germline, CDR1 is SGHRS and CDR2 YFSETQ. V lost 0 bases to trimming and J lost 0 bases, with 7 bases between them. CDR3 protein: CASSLETTSYEQYF. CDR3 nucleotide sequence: TGCGCCAGCAGCTTGGAGACTACCTCCTACGAGCAGTACTTC. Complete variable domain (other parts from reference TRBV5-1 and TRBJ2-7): KAGVTQTPRYLIKTRGQQVTLSCSPISGHRSVSWYQQTPGQGLQFLFEYFSETQRNKGNFPGRFSGRQFSNSRSEMNVSTLELGDSALYLCASSLETTSYEQYFGPGTRLTVT.